This TCR beta chain was recovered during a study of blood T cell repertoires in COVID-19. On the study more broadly: Acute and convalescent COVID-19 specimens originated in the United States, Italy and Spain.

One Seattle source followed patients from active infection through their disease course. V was clipped by 6 bases and J by 5 bases, with 7 bases between them. Looked up from germline, CDR1 is ENHRY and CDR2 is SYGVKD. The CDR3 totals 11 residues. Sequencing was performed with immunoSEQ multiplex PCR; in TCRdb, only in-frame clones are kept and a portion is missing. The sample shows 200,000 to 250,000 clones, about 85% of them seen only once. The TCR was taken from a woman older than 75 with COVID-19, enrolled during active disease. The sequenced sample was peripheral blood. The chain recombines TRBV10-3 with TRBJ1-2; a weak D match, TRBD1 (6 bases). The CDR3 region has the DNA TGTGCCATCAGCACAGGGTATGGCTACACCTTC. This gives the protein CAISTGYGYTF.